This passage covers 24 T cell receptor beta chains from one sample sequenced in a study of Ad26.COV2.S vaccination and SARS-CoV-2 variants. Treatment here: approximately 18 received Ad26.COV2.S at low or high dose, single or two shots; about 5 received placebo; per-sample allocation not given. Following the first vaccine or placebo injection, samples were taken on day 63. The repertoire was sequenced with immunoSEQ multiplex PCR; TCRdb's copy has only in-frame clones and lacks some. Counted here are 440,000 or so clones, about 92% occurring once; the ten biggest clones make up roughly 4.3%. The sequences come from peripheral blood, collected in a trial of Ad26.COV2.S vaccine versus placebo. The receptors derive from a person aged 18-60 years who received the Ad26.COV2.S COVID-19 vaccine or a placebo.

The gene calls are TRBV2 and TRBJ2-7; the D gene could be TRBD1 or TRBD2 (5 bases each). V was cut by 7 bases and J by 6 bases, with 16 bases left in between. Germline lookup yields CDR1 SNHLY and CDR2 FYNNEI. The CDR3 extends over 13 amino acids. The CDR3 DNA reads TGTGCCAGCATGGGGCTGAATCGGGGCGAGCAGTACTTC. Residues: CASMGLNRGEQYF.

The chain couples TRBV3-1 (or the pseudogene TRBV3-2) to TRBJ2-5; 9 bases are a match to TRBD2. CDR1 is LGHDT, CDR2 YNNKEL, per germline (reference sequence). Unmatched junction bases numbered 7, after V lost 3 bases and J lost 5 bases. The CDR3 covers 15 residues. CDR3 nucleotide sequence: TGTGCCAGCAGCCAGAGGGTAGCGGGAGTGGAGACCCAGTACTTC. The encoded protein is CASSQRVAGVETQYF.

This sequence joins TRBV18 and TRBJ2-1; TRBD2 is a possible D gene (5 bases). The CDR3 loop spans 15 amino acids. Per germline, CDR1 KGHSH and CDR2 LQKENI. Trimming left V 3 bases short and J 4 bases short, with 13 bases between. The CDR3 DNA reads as TGTGCCAGCTCACCTGTGGACTCCTTATACAATGAGCAGTTCTTC. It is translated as CASSPVDSLYNEQFF.

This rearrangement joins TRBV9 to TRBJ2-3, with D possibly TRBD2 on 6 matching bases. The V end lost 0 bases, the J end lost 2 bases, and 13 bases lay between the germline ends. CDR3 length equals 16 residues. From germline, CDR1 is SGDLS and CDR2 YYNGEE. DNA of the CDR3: TGTGCCAGCAGCGTAGGGTCGGCGGGAACCACAGATACGCAGTATTTT. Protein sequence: CASSVGSAGTTDTQYF. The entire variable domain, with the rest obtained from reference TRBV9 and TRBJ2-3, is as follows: DSGVTQTPKHLITATGQRVTLRCSPRSGDLSVYWYQQSLDQGLQFLIQYYNGEERAKGNILERFSAQQFPDLHSELNLSSLELGDSALYFCASSVGSAGTTDTQYFGPGTRLTVL.

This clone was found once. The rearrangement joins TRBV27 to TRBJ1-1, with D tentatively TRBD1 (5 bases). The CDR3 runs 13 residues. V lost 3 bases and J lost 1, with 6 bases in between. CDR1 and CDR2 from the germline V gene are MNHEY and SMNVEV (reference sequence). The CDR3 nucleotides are TGTGCCAGCAGTTTTCAGGGGAACACTGAAGCTTTCTTT. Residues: CASSFQGNTEAFF.

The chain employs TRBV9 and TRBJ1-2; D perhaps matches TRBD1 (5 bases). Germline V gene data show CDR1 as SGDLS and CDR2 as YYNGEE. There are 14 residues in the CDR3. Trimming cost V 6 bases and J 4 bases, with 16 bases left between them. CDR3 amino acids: CASTRRDGTYGYTF. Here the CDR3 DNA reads TGTGCCAGCACCCGCCGGGACGGCACCTATGGCTACACCTTC. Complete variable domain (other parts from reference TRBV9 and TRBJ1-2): DSGVTQTPKHLITATGQRVTLRCSPRSGDLSVYWYQQSLDQGLQFLIQYYNGEERAKGNILERFSAQQFPDLHSELNLSSLELGDSALYFCASTRRDGTYGYTFGSGTRLTVV.

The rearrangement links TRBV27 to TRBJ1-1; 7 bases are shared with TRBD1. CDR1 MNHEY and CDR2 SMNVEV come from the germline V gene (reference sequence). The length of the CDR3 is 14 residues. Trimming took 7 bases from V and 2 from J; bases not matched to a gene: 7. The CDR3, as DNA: TGTGCCAGCACATCGCGGGACAGCAACACTGAAGCTTTCTTT. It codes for CASTSRDSNTEAFF.

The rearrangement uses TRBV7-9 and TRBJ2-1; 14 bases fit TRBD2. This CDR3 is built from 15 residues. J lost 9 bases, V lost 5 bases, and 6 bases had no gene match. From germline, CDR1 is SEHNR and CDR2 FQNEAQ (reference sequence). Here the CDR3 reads CASSQGLAGASEQFF. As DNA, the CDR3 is TGTGCCAGCAGCCAGGGACTAGCGGGAGCTAGTGAGCAGTTCTTC.

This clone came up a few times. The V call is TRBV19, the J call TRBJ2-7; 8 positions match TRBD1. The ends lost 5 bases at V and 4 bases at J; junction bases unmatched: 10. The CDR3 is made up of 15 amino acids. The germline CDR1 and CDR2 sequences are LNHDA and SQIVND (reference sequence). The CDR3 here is CASSATPGGRYEQYF. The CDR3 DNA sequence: TGTGCCAGTAGTGCAACACCAGGGGGCAGGTACGAGCAGTACTTC.

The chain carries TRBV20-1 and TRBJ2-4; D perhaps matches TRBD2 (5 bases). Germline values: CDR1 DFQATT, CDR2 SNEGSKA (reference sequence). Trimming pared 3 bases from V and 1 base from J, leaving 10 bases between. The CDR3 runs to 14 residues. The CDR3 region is CSASISGAKNIQYF. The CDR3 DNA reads TGCAGTGCTAGTATTTCGGGGGCCAAAAACATTCAGTACTTC.

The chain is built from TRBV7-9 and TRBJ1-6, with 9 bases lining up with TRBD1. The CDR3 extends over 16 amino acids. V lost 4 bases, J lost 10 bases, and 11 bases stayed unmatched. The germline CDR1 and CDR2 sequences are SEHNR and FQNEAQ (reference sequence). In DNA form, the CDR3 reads TGTGCCAGCAGCTCCGTACCGGACAGGGGCGGATCACCCCTCCACTTT. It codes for CASSSVPDRGGSPLHF.

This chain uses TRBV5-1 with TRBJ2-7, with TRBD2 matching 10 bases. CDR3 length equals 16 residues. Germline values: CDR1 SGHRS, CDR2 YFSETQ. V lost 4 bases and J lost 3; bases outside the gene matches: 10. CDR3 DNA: TGCGCCAGCAGCCCAGAAGCGGGAGGGCCTAGCTACGAGCAGTACTTC. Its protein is CASSPEAGGPSYEQYF.

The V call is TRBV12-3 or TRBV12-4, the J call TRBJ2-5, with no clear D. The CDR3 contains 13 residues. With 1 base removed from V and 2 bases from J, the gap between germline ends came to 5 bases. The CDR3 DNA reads TGTGCCAGCAGTTTAGACCAGCAAGAGACCCAGTACTTC. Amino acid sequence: CASSLDQQETQYF.

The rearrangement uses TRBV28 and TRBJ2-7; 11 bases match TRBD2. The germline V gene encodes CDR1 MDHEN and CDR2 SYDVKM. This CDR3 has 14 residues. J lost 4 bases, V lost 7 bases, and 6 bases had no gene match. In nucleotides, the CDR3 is TGTGCCAGCACTTGGGGACTAGCGGAGTACGAGCAGTACTTC. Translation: CASTWGLAEYEQYF.

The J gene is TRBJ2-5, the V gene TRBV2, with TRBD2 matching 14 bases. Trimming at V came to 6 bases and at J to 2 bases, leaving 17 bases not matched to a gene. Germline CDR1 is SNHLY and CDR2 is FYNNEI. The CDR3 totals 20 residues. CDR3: CASRLSPPFRLAGGQETQYF. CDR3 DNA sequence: TGTGCCAGCAGACTCTCCCCCCCATTTAGACTAGCGGGAGGGCAAGAGACCCAGTACTTC. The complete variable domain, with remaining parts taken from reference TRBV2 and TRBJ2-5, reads EPEVTQTPSHQVTQMGQEVILRCVPISNHLYFYWYRQILGQKVEFLVSFYNNEISEKSEIFDDQFSVERPDGSNFTLKIRSTKLEDSAMYFCASRLSPPFRLAGGQETQYFGPGTRLLVL.

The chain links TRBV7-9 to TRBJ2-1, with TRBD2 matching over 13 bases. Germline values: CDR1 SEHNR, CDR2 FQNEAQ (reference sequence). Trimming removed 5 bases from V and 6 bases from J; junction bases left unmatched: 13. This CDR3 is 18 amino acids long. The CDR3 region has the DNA TGTGCCAGCAGCCTACCCTCCCCGGGACTAGCGGGGTTCAATGAGCAGTTCTTC. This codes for CASSLPSPGLAGFNEQFF.

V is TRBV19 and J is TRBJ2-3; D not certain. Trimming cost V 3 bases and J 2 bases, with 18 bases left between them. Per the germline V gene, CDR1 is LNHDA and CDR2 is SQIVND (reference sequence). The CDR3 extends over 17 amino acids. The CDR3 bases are TGTGCCAGTAGTATTCAAGCAGGTCGTCCACCCACAGATACGCAGTATTTT. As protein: CASSIQAGRPPTDTQYF.

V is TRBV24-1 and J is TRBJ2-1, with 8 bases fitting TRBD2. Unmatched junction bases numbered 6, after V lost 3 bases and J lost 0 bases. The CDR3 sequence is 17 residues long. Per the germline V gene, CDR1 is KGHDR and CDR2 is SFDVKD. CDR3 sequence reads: CATSDPSGGSSYNEQFF. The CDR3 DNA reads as TGTGCCACCAGTGATCCCAGCGGGGGCAGCTCCTACAATGAGCAGTTCTTC.

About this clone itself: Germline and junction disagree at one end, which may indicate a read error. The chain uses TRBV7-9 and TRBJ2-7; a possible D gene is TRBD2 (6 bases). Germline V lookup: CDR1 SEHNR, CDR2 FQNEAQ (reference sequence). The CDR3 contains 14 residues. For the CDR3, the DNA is TGTGCCAGCAGCCTAGGTGATATCCGGGGCCGGGAGAACTTC. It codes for CASSLGDIRGRENF.

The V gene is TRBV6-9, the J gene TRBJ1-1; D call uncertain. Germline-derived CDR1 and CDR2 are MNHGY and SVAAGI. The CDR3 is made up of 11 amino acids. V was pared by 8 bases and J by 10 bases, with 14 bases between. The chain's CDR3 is CASSLRISAFF. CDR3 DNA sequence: TGTGCCAGCTCGCTAAGGATTTCAGCTTTCTTT.

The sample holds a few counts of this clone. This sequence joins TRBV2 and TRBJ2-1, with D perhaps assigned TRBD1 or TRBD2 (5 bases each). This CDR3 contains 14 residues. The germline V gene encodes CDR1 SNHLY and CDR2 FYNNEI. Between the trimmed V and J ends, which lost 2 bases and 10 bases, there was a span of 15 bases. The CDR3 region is CASSEQGPTQEQFF. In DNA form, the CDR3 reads TGTGCCAGCAGTGAACAGGGACCCACTCAGGAGCAGTTCTTC.

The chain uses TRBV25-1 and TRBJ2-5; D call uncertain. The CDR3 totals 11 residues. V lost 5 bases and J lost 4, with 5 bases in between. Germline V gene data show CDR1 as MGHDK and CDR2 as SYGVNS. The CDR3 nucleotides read TGTGCCAGCAGTCTTGGAGAGACCCAGTACTTC. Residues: CASSLGETQYF.

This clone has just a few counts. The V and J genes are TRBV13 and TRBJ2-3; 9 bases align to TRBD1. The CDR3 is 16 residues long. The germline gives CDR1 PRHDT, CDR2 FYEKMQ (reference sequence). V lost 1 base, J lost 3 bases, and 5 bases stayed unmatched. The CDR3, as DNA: TGTGCCAGCAGCTTAGTGACAGGGGGTAAAACAGATACGCAGTATTTT. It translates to CASSLVTGGKTDTQYF.

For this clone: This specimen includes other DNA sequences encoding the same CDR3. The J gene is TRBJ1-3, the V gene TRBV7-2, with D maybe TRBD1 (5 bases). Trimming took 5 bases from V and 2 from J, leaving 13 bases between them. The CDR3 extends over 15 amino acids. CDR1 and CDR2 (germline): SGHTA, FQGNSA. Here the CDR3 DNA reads TGTGCCAGCAGCCCCCGGGGGAGAGCTGGAAACACCATATATTTT. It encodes CASSPRGRAGNTIYF.